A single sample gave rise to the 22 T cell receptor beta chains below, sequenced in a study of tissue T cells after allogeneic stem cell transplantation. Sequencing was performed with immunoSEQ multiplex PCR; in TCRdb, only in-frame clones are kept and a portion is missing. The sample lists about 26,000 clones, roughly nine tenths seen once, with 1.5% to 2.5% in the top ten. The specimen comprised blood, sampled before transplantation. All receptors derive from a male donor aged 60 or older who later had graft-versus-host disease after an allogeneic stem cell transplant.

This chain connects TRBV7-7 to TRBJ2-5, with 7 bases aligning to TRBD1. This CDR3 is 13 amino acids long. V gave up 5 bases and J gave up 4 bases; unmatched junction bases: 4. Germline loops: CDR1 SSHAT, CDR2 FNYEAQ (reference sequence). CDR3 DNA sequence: TGTGCCAGCAGCCCTGACAGGGCAGAGACCCAGTACTTC. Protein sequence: CASSPDRAETQYF. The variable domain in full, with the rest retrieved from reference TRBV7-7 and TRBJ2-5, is GAGVSQSPRYKVTKRGQDVTLRCDPISSHATLYWYQQALGQGPEFLTYFNYEAQPDKSGLPSDRFSAERPEGSISTLTIQRTEQRDSAMYRCASSPDRAETQYFGPGTRLLVL.

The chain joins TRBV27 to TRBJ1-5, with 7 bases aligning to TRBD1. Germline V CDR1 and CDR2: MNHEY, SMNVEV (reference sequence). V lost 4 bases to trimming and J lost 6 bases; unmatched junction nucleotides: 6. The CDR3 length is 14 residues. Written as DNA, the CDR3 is TGTGCCAGCAGTTCGGACAGGTTCGGTCAGCCCCAGCATTTT. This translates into CASSSDRFGQPQHF.

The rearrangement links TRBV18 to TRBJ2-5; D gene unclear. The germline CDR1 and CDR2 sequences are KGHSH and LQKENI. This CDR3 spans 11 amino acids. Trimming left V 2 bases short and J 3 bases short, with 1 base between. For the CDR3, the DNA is TGTGCCAGCTCACCAAAAGAGACCCAGTACTTC. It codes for CASSPKETQYF.

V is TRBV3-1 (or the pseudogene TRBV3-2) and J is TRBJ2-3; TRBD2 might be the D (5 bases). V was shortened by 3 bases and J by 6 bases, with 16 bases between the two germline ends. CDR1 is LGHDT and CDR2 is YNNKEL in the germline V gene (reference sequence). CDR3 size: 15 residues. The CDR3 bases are TGTGCCAGCAGCCAGCCGGGATACGTCCAGGATACGCAGTATTTT. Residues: CASSQPGYVQDTQYF.

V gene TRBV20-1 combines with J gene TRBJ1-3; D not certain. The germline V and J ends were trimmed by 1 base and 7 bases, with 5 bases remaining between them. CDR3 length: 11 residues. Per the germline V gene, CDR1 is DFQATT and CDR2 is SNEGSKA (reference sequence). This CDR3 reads CSARGANTIYF. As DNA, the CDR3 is TGCAGTGCTAGAGGGGCCAACACCATATATTTT.

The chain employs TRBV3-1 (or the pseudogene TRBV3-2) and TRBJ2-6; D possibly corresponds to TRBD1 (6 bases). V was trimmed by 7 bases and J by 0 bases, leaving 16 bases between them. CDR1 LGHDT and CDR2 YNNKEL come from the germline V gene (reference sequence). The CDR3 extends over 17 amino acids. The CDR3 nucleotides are TGTGCCAGCACCCCCCTGGGACACAACTCTGGGGCCAACGTCCTGACTTTC. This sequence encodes CASTPLGHNSGANVLTF.

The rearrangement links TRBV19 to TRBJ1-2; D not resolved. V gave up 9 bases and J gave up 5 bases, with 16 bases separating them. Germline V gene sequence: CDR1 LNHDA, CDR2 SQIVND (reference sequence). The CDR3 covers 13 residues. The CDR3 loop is CARAPRATYGYTF. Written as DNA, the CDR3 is TGTGCCAGAGCCCCACGGGCGACTTATGGCTACACCTTC.

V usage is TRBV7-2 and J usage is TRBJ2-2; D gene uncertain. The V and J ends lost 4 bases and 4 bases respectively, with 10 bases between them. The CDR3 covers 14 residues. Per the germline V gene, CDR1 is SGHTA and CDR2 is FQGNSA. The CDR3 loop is CASSSYKITGELFF. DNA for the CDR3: TGTGCCAGCAGCTCCTACAAGATCACCGGGGAGCTGTTTTTT.

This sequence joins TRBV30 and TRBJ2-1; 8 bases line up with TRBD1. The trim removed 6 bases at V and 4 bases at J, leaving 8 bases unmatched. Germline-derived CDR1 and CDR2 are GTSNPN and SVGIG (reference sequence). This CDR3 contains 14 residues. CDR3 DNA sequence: TGTGCCTGCCTTGAGGACAGGGCTTACAATGAGCAGTTCTTC. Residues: CACLEDRAYNEQFF.

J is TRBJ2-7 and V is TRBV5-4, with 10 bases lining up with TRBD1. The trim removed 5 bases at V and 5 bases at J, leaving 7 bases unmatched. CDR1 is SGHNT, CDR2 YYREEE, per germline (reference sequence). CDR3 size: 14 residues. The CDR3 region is CASRRWDRGNEQYF. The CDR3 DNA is TGTGCCAGCAGAAGGTGGGACAGGGGCAACGAGCAGTACTTC.

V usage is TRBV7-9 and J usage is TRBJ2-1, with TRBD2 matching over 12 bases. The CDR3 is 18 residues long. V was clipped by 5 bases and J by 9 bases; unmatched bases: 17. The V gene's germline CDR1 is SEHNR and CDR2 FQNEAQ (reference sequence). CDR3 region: CASSLPLTTSGSAGEQFF. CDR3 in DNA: TGTGCCAGCAGCCTTCCTCTGACGACTAGCGGGAGTGCTGGTGAGCAGTTCTTC.

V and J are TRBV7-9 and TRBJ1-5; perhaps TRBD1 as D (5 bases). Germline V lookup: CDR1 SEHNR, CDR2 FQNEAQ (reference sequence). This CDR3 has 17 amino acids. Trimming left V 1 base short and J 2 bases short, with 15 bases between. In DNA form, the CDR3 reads TGTGCCAGCAGCTTAGTGTCAGGGTCCCTTGGCAATCAGCCCCAGCATTTT. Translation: CASSLVSGSLGNQPQHF.

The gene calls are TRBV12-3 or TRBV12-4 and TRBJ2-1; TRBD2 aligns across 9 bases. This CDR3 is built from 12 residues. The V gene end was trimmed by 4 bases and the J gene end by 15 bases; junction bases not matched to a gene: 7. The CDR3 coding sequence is TGTGCCAGCAGTTCCCTAGCGGGGTTTGGGTTCTTC. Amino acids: CASSSLAGFGFF.

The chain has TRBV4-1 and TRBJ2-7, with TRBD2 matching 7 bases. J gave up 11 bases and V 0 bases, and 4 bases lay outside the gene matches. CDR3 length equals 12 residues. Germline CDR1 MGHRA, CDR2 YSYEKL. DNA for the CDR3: TGCGCCAGCAGCCAAGATAGGACTAGAGAGTACTTC. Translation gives CASSQDRTREYF.

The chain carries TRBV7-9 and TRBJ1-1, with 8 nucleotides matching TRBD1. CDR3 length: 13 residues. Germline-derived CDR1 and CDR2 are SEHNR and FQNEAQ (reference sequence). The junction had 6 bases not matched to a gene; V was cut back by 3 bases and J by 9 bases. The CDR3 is CASSFGDRGQAFF. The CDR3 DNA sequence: TGTGCCAGCAGCTTTGGAGACAGGGGACAAGCTTTCTTT.

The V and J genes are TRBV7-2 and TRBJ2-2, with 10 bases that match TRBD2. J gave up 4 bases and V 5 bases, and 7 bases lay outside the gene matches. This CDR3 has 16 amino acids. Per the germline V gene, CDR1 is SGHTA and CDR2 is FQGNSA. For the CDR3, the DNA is TGTGCCAGCAGCCCGAATAGCGGGAGGATCACCGGGGAGCTGTTTTTT. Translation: CASSPNSGRITGELFF.

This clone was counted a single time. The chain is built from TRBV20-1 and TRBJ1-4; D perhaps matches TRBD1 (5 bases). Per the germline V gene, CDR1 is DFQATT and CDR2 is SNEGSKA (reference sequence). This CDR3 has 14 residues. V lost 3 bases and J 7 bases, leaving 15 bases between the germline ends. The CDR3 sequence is CSASLRRGIEKLFF. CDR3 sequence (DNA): TGCAGTGCTAGTCTTCGACGGGGGATTGAAAAACTGTTTTTT.

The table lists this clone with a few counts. The CDR3 is CSASLTDTQYF. CDR3 DNA: TGCAGTGCTAGTCTCACAGATACGCAGTATTTT. The rearrangement links TRBV20-1 to TRBJ2-3; no clear D gene. In germline, CDR1 is DFQATT, CDR2 SNEGSKA (reference sequence). The CDR3 length is 11 residues. V lost 3 bases and J lost 2, with 3 bases in between.

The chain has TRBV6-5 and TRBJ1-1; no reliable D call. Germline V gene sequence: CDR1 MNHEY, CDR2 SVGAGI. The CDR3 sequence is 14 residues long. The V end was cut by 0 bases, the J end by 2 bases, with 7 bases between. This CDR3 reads CASSYSRTNTEAFF. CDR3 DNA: TGTGCCAGCAGTTACTCCAGAACCAACACTGAAGCTTTCTTT.

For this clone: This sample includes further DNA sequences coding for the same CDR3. The CDR3 region is CASSPSYEQYF. CDR3 bases: TGTGCCAGCAGTCCAAGCTACGAGCAGTACTTC. The genes are TRBV12-3 or TRBV12-4 and TRBJ2-7, with unresolved D. The CDR3 consists of 11 residues. V shed 5 bases and J shed 3 bases, with 5 bases lying between them.

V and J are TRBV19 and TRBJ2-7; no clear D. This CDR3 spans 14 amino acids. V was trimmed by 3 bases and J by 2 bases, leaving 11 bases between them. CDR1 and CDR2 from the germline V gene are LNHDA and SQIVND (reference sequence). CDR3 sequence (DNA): TGTGCCAGTAGTATCTTGGGGTTGACCTACGAGCAGTACTTC. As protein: CASSILGLTYEQYF. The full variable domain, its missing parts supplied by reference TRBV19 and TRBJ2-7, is DGGITQSPKYLFRKEGQNVTLSCEQNLNHDAMYWYRQDPGQGLRLIYYSQIVNDFQKGDIAEGYSVSREKKESFPLTVTSAQKNPTAFYLCASSILGLTYEQYFGPGTRLTVT.

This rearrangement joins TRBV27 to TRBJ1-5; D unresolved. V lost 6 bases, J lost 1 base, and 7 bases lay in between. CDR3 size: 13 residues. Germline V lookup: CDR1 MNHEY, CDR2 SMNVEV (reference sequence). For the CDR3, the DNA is TGTGCCAGCAGGGAATTGAGCAATCAGCCCCAGCATTTT. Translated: CASRELSNQPQHF.